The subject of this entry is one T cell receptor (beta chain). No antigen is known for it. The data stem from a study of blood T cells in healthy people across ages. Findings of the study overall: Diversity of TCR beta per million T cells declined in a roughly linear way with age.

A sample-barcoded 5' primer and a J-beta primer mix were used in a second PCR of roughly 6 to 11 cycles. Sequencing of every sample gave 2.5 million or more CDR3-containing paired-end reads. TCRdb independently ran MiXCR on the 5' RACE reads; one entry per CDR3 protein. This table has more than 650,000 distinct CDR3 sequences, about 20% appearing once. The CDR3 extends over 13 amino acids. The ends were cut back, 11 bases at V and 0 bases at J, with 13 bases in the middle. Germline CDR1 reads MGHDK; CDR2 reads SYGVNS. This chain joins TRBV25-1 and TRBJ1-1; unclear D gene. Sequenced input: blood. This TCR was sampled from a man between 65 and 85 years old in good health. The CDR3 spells CAALSPVNTEAFF. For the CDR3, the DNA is TGTGCCGCCCTCTCCCCGGTGAACACTGAAGCTTTCTTT.